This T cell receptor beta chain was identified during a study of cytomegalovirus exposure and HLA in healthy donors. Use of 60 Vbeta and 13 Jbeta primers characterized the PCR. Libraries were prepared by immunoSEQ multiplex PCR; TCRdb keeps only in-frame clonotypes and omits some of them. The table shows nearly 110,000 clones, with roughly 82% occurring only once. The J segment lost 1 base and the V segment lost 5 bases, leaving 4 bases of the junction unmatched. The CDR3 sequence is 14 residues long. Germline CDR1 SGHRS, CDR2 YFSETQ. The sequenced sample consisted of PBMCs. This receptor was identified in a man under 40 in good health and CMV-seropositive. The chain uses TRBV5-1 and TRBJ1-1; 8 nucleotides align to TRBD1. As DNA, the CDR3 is TGCGCCAGCAGTAAACAGGGGGAGAACACTGAAGCTTTCTTT. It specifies CASSKQGENTEAFF.